Sequencing of this T cell receptor (beta chain) was carried out in a study of T cells in Graves' hyperthyroidism and ophthalmopathy. A note on this clonotype: Its target is not known.

The CDR3 regions of TCR beta were amplified from RNA transcripts. TCR CDR3 regions were first amplified by RT-PCR with HTBI primers. TCRdb independently ran MiXCR on the multiplex PCR reads; one entry per CDR3 protein. The repertoire holds hundreds of thousands of distinct CDR3 sequences, with about a fifth as singletons. The CDR3 has 16 residues. Germline CDR1 and CDR2: SGHNT and YYREEE (reference sequence). Uncontrolled infection, other autoimmune disease, pregnancy or lactation barred patients from enrollment. General study findings and limits: Among thyroid clonotypes expanded above 0.001, most also appeared in blood.

This receptor was identified in a man aged 25 to 40 with Graves' ophthalmopathy. J is TRBJ2-7 and V is TRBV5-4; perhaps D is TRBD1 or TRBD2 (5 bases each). The DNA matches TRBJ2-1 better at its end, which makes the J call doubtful. Material: blood. This CDR3 reads CASSLGAQRGWGEQFF. CDR3 bases: TGTGCCAGCAGCTTGGGAGCCCAGAGGGGTTGGGGCGAGCAGTTCTTC.